This entry concerns a single T cell receptor beta chain. Its antigen is undetermined. The CDR3 length is 18 residues. CDR1 and CDR2 (germline): MNHEY, SVGEGT. J was trimmed by 1 base and V by 5 bases; bases with no gene match: 11. The sample belongs to a study of early T cells in non-severe SARS-CoV-2 infection. Study information: Sequenced bulk RNA came from whole blood that was unsorted, and chains were unpaired.

Study-level findings and limits: Database matching using VDJdb favored anti-spike CD8 responses, with private and CD4 specificities left missing.

Individual cDNA molecules received unique molecular identifiers during library preparation. TCRdb re-called the 5' RACE reads through MiXCR, storing one row per CDR3 protein. The data hold about 43,000 distinct CDR3 sequences, with about a tenth observed a single time. The chain links TRBV6-2 or TRBV6-3 to TRBJ1-1, with 12 bases identical to TRBD1. The clonotype comes from an adult who was a healthcare worker with PCR-confirmed SARS-CoV-2 infection or an uninfected control (not recorded which). Sequencing input: whole blood. DNA for the CDR3: TGTGCCAGCAGTGACACGCCCGGGACAGGGGGCGCGAACACTGAAGCTTTCTTT. This sequence encodes CASSDTPGTGGANTEAFF.